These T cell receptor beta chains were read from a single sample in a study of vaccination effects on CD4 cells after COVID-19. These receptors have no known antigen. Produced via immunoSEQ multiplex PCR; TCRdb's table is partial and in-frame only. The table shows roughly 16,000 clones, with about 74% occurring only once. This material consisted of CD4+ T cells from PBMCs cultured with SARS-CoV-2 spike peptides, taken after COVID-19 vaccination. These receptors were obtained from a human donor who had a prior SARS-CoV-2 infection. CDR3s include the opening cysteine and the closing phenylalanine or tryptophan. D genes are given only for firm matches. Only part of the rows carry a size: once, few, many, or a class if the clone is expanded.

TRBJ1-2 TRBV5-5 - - CASSLRLNYGYTF TGTGCCAGCAGCTTGAGGTTAAACTATGGCTACACCTTC
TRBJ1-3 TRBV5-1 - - CASSSQPQGVPGNTIYF TGCGCCAGCAGCTCTCAACCCCAGGGCGTACCTGGAAACACCATATATTTT
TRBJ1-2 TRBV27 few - CASSFTRNYGYTF TGTGCCAGCAGCTTCACCCGCAACTATGGCTACACCTTC
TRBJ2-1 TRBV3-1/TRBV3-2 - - CASSQLGGGLYNEQFF TGTGCCAGCAGCCAACTAGGGGGGGGGCTATACAATGAGCAGTTCTTC
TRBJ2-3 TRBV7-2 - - CASSSQGSTDTQYF TGTGCCAGCAGCAGCCAGGGGAGCACAGATACGCAGTATTTT
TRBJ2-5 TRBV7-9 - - CASTPTAAETQYF TGTGCCAGCACCCCTACGGCAGCAGAGACCCAGTACTTC
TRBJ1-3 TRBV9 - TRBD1 CASSPGQGMAAGNTIYF TGTGCCAGCAGCCCGGGACAGGGAATGGCTGCTGGAAACACCATATATTTT
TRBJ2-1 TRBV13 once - CASSLLWGDSSYNEQFF TGTGCCAGCAGCTTATTATGGGGGGACAGCTCCTACAATGAGCAGTTCTTC
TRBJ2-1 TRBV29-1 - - CSVYAWQGAHYNEQFF TGCAGCGTTTACGCTTGGCAGGGCGCACATTACAATGAGCAGTTCTTC
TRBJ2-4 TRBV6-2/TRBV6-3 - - CASSYSAKAKNIQYF TGTGCCAGCAGTTACAGTGCTAAGGCCAAAAACATTCAGTACTTC
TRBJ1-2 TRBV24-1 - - CATSDGGLKLNYGYTF TGTGCCACCAGTGATGGGGGGCTCAAGTTAAACTATGGCTACACCTTC
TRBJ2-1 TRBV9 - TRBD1 CASAPGTVNNEQFF TGTGCCAGCGCCCCCGGGACAGTGAACAATGAGCAGTTCTTC
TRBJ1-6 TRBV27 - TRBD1 CASSLFGTDSTYSPLHF TGTGCCAGCAGTTTATTCGGGACAGATAGTACGTATTCACCCCTCCACTTT
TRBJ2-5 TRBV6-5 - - CASSYSGETQYF TGTGCCAGCAGTTACTCGGGGGAGACCCAGTACTTC
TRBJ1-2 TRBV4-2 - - CASSQGSTNYGYTF TGTGCCAGCAGCCAAGGGTCCACCAACTATGGCTACACCTTC
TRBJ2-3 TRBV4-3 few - CASSQADSTDTQYF TGCGCCAGCAGCCAAGCAGACAGCACAGATACGCAGTATTTT
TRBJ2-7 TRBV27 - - CASSLSIWGEQYF TGTGCCAGCAGTTTATCGATTTGGGGCGAGCAGTACTTC
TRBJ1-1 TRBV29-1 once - CSGQRGWGMNTEAFF TGCAGCGGTCAGAGGGGGTGGGGGATGAACACTGAAGCTTTCTTT
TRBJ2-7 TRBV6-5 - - CASSYMAGSYEQYF TGTGCCAGCAGTTACATGGCGGGCTCCTACGAGCAGTACTTC
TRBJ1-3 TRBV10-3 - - CAIRDSSGNTIYF TGTGCCATCAGGGATAGCTCTGGAAACACCATATATTTT
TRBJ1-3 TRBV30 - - CAWSFGVSGNTIYF TGTGCCTGGAGTTTTGGGGTCTCTGGAAACACCATATATTTT
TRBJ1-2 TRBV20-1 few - CSASPRANYGYTF TGCAGTGCTAGTCCCCGAGCTAACTATGGCTACACCTTC
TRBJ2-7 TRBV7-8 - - CASTLRGKAAQQYF TGTGCCAGCACCTTAAGGGGGAAGGCCGCGCAGCAGTACTTC
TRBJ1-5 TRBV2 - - CASSLQGEQPQHF TGTGCCAGCAGTCTACAGGGTGAACAGCCCCAGCATTTT
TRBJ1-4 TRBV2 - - CASQYATNEKLFF TGTGCCAGCCAGTATGCAACTAATGAAAAACTGTTTTTT
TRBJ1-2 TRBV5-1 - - CASSLVAENYGYTF TGCGCCAGCAGCTTGGTGGCAGAAAACTATGGCTACACCTTC
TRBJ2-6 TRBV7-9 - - CASSDSSGANVLTF TGTGCCAGCAGTGACAGTTCTGGGGCCAACGTCCTGACTTTC
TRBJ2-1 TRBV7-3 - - CASSLSGSSYNEQFF TGTGCCAGCAGCCTTAGCGGTAGCTCCTACAATGAGCAGTTCTTC
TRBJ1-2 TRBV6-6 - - CASSNPRQTFYGYTF TGTGCCAGCAGTAACCCCAGACAGACTTTCTATGGCTACACCTTC
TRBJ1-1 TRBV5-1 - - CASSYSYRATNTEAFF TGCGCCAGCAGCTACTCTTACAGGGCGACGAACACTGAAGCTTTCTTT
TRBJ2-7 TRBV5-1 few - CASSLRGASSGSSYEQYF TGCGCCAGCAGCCTCAGGGGGGCGTCGTCTGGGAGCTCCTACGAGCAGTACTTC
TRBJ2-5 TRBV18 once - CASSLSAPAEGETQYF TGTGCCAGCTCACTCTCGGCCCCGGCCGAGGGAGAGACCCAGTACTTC
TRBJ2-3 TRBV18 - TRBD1 CASSPGTGEFQDTQYF TGTGCCAGCTCACCCGGGACAGGGGAGTTTCAAGATACGCAGTATTTT
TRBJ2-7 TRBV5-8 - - CASSLDQETGSYF TGTGCCAGCAGCTTGGACCAGGAGACCGGTTCGTACTTC
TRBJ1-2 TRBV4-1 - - CASSQGETLYNYGYTF TGCGCCAGCAGCCAAGGAGAGACACTTTACAACTATGGCTACACCTTC
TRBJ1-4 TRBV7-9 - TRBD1 CASSSDRATEKLFF TGTGCCAGCAGCTCGGACAGGGCGACGGAAAAACTGTTTTTT
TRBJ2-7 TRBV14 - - CASSTQGWGEQYF TGTGCCAGCAGCACACAGGGATGGGGCGAGCAGTACTTC
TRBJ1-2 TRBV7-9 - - CASSPGSLGYTF TGTGCCAGCAGCCCGGGGAGTTTGGGCTACACCTTC
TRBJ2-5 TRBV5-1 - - CASSLGIDRQETQYF TGCGCCAGCAGCTTGGGAATAGACAGACAAGAGACCCAGTACTTC
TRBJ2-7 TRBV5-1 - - CASSGRAGSDEQYF TGCGCCAGCAGCGGACGGGCAGGGAGTGACGAGCAGTACTTC
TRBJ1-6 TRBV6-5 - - CASTPPSYNSPLHF TGTGCCAGCACTCCCCCCTCCTATAATTCACCCCTCCACTTT
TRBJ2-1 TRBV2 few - CASRSQGNEQFF TGTGCCAGCAGGTCACAGGGAAATGAGCAGTTCTTC
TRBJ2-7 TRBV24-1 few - CATKRGIVQGPSDEQYF TGTGCCACCAAAAGAGGTATCGTTCAGGGCCCCTCAGACGAGCAGTACTTC
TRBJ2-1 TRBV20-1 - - CSASLRYNEQFF TGCAGTGCTAGTTTGCGCTACAATGAGCAGTTCTTC
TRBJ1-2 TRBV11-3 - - CASSFLPGEDYGYTF TGTGCCAGCAGCTTCCTCCCGGGAGAGGACTATGGCTACACCTTC
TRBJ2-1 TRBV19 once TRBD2 CATQLAAGRNEQFF TGTGCCACCCAGCTAGCGGCGGGGCGCAATGAGCAGTTCTTC
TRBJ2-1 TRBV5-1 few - CASSLPGSSSYNEQFF TGCGCCAGCAGCTTACCAGGGAGTAGCTCCTACAATGAGCAGTTCTTC
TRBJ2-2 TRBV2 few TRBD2 CASSAVAGGPGELFF TGTGCCAGCAGTGCAGTAGCGGGGGGGCCCGGGGAGCTGTTTTTT
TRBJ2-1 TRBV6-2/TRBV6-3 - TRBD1 CASSYRDRGYNEQFF TGTGCCAGCAGTTACCGGGACAGGGGATACAATGAGCAGTTCTTC